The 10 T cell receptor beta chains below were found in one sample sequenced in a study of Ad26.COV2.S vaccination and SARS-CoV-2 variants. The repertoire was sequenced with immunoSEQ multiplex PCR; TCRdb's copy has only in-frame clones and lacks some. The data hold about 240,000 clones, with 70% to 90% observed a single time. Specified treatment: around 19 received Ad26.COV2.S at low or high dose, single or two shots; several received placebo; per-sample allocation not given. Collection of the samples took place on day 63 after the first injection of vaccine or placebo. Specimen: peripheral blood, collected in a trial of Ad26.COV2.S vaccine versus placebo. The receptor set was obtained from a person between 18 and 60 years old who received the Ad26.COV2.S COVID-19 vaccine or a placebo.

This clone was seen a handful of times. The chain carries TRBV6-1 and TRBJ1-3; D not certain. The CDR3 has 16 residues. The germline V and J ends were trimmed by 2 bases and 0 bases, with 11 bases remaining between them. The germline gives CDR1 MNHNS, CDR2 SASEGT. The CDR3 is CASSEYQFSSGNTIYF. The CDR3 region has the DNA TGTGCCAGCAGTGAATATCAGTTTAGCTCTGGAAACACCATATATTTT.

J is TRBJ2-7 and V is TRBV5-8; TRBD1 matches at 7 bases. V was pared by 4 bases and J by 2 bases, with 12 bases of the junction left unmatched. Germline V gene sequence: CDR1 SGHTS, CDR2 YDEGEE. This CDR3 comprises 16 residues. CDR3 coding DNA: TGTGCCAGCAGCAGGCATTCCGGGACAGCTACCTACGAGCAGTACTTC. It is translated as CASSRHSGTATYEQYF.

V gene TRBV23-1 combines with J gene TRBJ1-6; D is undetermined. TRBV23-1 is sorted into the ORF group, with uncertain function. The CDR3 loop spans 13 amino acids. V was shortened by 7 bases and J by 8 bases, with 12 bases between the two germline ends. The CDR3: CASKPDFHSPLHF. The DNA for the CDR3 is TGCGCCAGCAAACCAGACTTCCATTCACCCCTCCACTTT.

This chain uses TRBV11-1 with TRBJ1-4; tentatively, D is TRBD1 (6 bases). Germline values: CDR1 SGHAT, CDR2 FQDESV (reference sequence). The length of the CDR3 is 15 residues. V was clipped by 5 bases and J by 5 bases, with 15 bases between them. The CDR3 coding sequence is TGTGCCAGCAGCAAGGGACAACATCCCAATGAAAAACTGTTTTTT. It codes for CASSKGQHPNEKLFF.

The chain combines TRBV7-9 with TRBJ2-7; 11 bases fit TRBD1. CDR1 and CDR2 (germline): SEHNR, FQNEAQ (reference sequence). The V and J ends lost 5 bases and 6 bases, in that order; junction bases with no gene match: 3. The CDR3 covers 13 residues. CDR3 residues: CASSGTGGTEQYF. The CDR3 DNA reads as TGTGCCAGCAGCGGGACAGGGGGGACCGAGCAGTACTTC.

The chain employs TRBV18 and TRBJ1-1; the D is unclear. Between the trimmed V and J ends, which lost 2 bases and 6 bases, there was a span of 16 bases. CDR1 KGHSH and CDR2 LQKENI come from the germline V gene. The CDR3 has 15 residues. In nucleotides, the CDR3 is TGTGCCAGCTCACCATCCCCGGTTGGGAAGCCTGAAGCTTTCTTT. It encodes CASSPSPVGKPEAFF.

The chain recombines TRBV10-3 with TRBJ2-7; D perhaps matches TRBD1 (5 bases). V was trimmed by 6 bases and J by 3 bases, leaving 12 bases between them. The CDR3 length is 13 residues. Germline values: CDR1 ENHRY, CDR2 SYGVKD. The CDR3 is CAISPGPDYEQYF. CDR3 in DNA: TGTGCCATCAGCCCAGGGCCCGACTACGAGCAGTACTTC.

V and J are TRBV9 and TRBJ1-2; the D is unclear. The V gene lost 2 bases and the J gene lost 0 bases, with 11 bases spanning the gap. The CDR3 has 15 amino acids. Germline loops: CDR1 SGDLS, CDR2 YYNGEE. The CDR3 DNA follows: TGTGCCAGCAGCGTTATGGCCGAAGCTAACTATGGCTACACCTTC. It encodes CASSVMAEANYGYTF.

CDR3 in DNA: TGTGCCAGCAGTACGAGCGGGGGATATGATACGCAGTATTTT. Translated: CASSTSGGYDTQYF. The chain recombines TRBV6-2 or TRBV6-3 with TRBJ2-3; 8 bases agree with TRBD2. V lost 5 bases, J lost 6 bases, and 7 bases stayed unmatched. The CDR3 totals 14 residues. Germline V gene data show CDR1 as MNHEY and CDR2 as SVGEGT.

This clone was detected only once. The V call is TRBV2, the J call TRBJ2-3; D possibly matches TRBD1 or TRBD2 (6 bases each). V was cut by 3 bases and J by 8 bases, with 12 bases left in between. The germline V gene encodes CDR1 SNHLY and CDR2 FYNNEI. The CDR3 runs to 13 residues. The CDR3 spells CASSDPGAVTQYF. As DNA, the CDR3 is TGTGCCAGCAGTGATCCGGGGGCAGTTACGCAGTATTTT. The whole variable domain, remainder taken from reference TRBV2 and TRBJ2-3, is EPEVTQTPSHQVTQMGQEVILRCVPISNHLYFYWYRQILGQKVEFLVSFYNNEISEKSEIFDDQFSVERPDGSNFTLKIRSTKLEDSAMYFCASSDPGAVTQYFGPGTRLTVL.